This TCR beta chain was sequenced in a study of CXCR3-negative and CXCR3-positive naive CD8 T cells. Findings and caveats of the study: CXCR3-negative naive cells had less hydrophobic TRB CDR3s than did CXCR3-positive naive cells. Surface CD5 was comparable between naive subsets; TCR strength was inferred from TRB CDR3 properties.

Every subset of CD8+ T cells was sorted in triplicate at approximately 310,000 cells each. UMI-labeled 5' RACE TRB cDNA libraries were prepared from the cells. TCRdb reworked the 5' RACE reads into one entry per CDR3 protein, no DNA. This repertoire comprises over 150,000 distinct CDR3 sequences; its ten largest clones make up just under 0.5%. Remarks on this clonotype: Antigen unknown.

The TCR originated in a human donor in good health. Some clones in this sample may be carry-over from other donors' samples. The specimen sequenced was naive CXCR3+ CD8+ T cells from blood. The sample's subset: CD45RO-CCR7+CD27+CD95- naive CD8+ T cells expressing CXCR3 (TNR3+).

The CDR3 protein is CASSRMIPDDSGDGQYF. The rearrangement links TRBV2 to TRBJ2-7; TCRdb's D gene call, TRBD2, goes unchecked for lack of DNA. The V gene's germline CDR1 is SNHLY and CDR2 FYNNEI. The CDR3 is 17 amino acids.